One sample yielded the 20 T cell receptor beta chains listed below, sequenced in a study of blood T cells in healthy people across ages. The use of a sample-barcoded 5' primer and a J-beta primer mix characterized a second PCR of roughly 6 to 11 cycles. TCRdb itself ran the 5' RACE reads through MiXCR, one entry per CDR3 protein. The table shows over 1.5 million distinct CDR3 sequences, with less than 50% occurring only once. The sequenced sample consisted of blood. These receptor sequences come from a woman in her thirties or forties in good health.

This clonotype was counted ten times or more. This sequence joins TRBV6-5 and TRBJ1-6; 9 bases match TRBD1. The CDR3 loop spans 14 amino acids. Germline-derived CDR1 and CDR2 are MNHEY and SVGAGI. J gave up 7 bases and V 4 bases, and 2 bases lay outside the gene matches. The CDR3 nucleotides read TGTGCCAGCAGTTCCGGACAGGGGAATTCACCCCTCCACTTT. This sequence encodes CASSSGQGNSPLHF.

Note on this clonotype: Compared with germline, one end of the junction differs, possibly owing to a read error. The rearrangement links TRBV27 to TRBJ1-2; the match to TRBD1 covers 7 bases. This CDR3 is 15 amino acids long. Germline V gene sequence: CDR1 MNHEY, CDR2 SMNVEV (reference sequence). Here the CDR3 DNA reads TGTGCCAGCAGTTCGGACAGGACAGTTCCCTATGGCTGCACCTTC. It codes for CASSSDRTVPYGCTF.

The chain couples TRBV5-6 to TRBJ2-3; 9 bases map to TRBD1. The CDR3 has 18 amino acids. Germline values: CDR1 SGHDT, CDR2 YYEEEE. V shed 0 bases and J 4 bases; nucleotides not matched to a gene: 12. CDR3 region: CASSLGLTGGSHADTQYF. The CDR3 DNA is TGTGCCAGCAGCTTGGGTTTGACAGGGGGAAGTCACGCAGATACGCAGTATTTT.

J is TRBJ1-6 and V is TRBV29-1; D not certain. The CDR3 spans 12 residues. The germline gives CDR1 SQVTM, CDR2 ANQGSEA. V lost 6 bases to trimming and J lost 7 bases, with 10 bases between them. The CDR3 sequence is CSVGRENSPLHF. The CDR3 DNA reads as TGCAGCGTCGGACGGGAAAATTCACCCCTCCACTTT.

The rearrangement uses TRBV11-2 and TRBJ1-2; a possible D gene is TRBD1 (6 bases). There are 17 residues in the CDR3. Per the germline V gene, CDR1 is SGHAT and CDR2 is FQNNGV. V lost 0 bases and J 8 bases, leaving 22 bases between the germline ends. CDR3 protein: CASSLDPRSAHRGGYTF. CDR3 coding DNA: TGTGCCAGCAGCTTAGATCCTCGCTCGGCGCATAGGGGGGGCTACACCTTC.

The chain couples TRBV6-2 or TRBV6-3 to TRBJ1-2; D gene uncertain. Trimming removed 1 base at V and 8 bases at J, with 14 bases between. The CDR3 contains 14 residues. The germline CDR1 and CDR2 sequences are MNHEY and SVGEGT. The chain's CDR3 is CASSYLRRADGYTF. The CDR3 bases are TGTGCCAGCAGTTACTTACGACGGGCGGACGGCTACACCTTC.

This clonotype has only one observation. The chain is built from TRBV20-1 and TRBJ2-3; perhaps D is TRBD1 or TRBD2 (6 bases each). Trimming cost V 7 bases and J 5 bases, with 7 bases left between them. The CDR3 runs to 10 residues. CDR1 is DFQATT and CDR2 is SNEGSKA in the germline V gene (reference sequence). CDR3 sequence: CSEGGDTQYF. The DNA of the CDR3 is TGCAGTGAGGGGGGAGATACGCAGTATTTT.

The V gene is TRBV7-2, the J gene TRBJ2-7, with a weak D call TRBD1 (6 bases). This CDR3 is built from 20 residues. Germline CDR1 reads SGHTA; CDR2 reads FQGNSA. Trimming shortened V by 4 bases and J by 0 bases, and 28 bases separated the two germline ends. The CDR3 spells CASSSPPTGQRAMSSYEQYF. The CDR3 DNA reads as TGTGCCAGCAGCTCCCCCCCGACAGGACAGAGGGCGATGAGCTCCTACGAGCAGTACTTC. Full variable domain (missing parts from reference TRBV7-2 and TRBJ2-7): GAGVSQSPSNKVTEKGKDVELRCDPISGHTALYWYRQSLGQGLEFLIYFQGNSAPDKSGLPSDRFSAERTGGSVSTLTIQRTQQEDSAVYLCASSSPPTGQRAMSSYEQYFGPGTRLTVT.

The chain links TRBV5-1 to TRBJ1-2; D is unclear. The germline V gene encodes CDR1 SGHRS and CDR2 YFSETQ. CDR3 length: 14 residues. V was clipped by 2 bases and J by 0 bases, with 8 bases between them. CDR3 in amino acids: CASSFDQTNYGYTF. The CDR3 DNA follows: TGCGCCAGCAGCTTCGACCAAACTAACTATGGCTACACCTTC.

The genes are TRBV6-6 and TRBJ1-5; 8 bases line up with TRBD1. The ends lost 8 bases at V and 4 bases at J; junction bases unmatched: 10. Germline V gives CDR1 MNHNY, CDR2 SVGAGI (reference sequence). The CDR3 consists of 15 residues. The CDR3 protein is CASDLTGAGNQPQHF. In DNA, the CDR3 is TGTGCCAGCGATCTGACAGGGGCAGGGAATCAGCCCCAGCATTTT.

This clonotype appeared a single time. The CDR3 protein is CSAITSGVAETQYF. The CDR3 coding sequence is TGCAGTGCTATTACTAGCGGGGTTGCGGAGACCCAGTACTTC. The genes are TRBV20-1 and TRBJ2-5, with TRBD2 matching 10 bases. The trim removed 4 bases at V and 5 bases at J, leaving 7 bases unmatched. The CDR3 is made up of 14 amino acids. The germline CDR1 and CDR2 sequences are DFQATT and SNEGSKA (reference sequence).

Details on this clonotype: Here the CDR3 omits its conserved ending phenylalanine or tryptophan, so a read error is the likely source. The chain has TRBV25-1 and TRBJ2-1, with 7 bases lining up with TRBD1. The CDR3 is 13 residues long. The V and J ends lost 4 bases and 10 bases, in that order; junction bases with no gene match: 7. The germline V gene has CDR1 MGHDK and CDR2 SYGVNS. In DNA form, the CDR3 reads TGTGCCAGCAGTGCGGCGACAGGGCAAGAGCAGTTCTAC. Its protein is CASSAATGQEQFY.

The chain has TRBV20-1 and TRBJ1-5; D might be TRBD1 (5 bases). Trimming cost V 3 bases and J 0 bases, with 9 bases left between them. CDR1 is DFQATT and CDR2 is SNEGSKA in the germline V gene (reference sequence). This CDR3 is 14 amino acids long. The CDR3 protein is CSASRGVSNQPQHF. The CDR3 region has the DNA TGCAGTGCTAGTCGGGGGGTTAGCAATCAGCCCCAGCATTTT.

This clonotype was found a few times. One junction end disagrees with the germline gene, perhaps due to a read error. The V and J genes are TRBV4-3 and TRBJ2-5; D remains unclear. CDR3 length: 15 amino acids. The germline V gene encodes CDR1 LGHNA and CDR2 YSLEER. The CDR3 nucleotides read TGCGCCAGCAGCCAAATGGTAGCCCACCAGGAGACCCAGTACTTC. Translating gives CASSQMVAHQETQYF.

In this sample, this clonotype turned up many times. V usage is TRBV7-2 and J usage is TRBJ2-6; D is possibly TRBD1 (6 bases). The CDR3 spans 17 residues. Germline CDR1 SGHTA, CDR2 FQGNSA. Trimming shortened V by 0 bases and J by 4 bases, and 13 bases separated the two germline ends. Written as DNA, the CDR3 is TGTGCCAGCAGCTTAGCGACAGGTGGGATGGGGGCCAACGTCCTGACTTTC. Protein product: CASSLATGGMGANVLTF. The full variable domain, completed using reference TRBV7-2 and TRBJ2-6, is GAGVSQSPSNKVTEKGKDVELRCDPISGHTALYWYRQSLGQGLEFLIYFQGNSAPDKSGLPSDRFSAERTGGSVSTLTIQRTQQEDSAVYLCASSLATGGMGANVLTFGAGSRLTVL.

This clonotype was detected only a few times. The genes are TRBV5-1 and TRBJ2-1, with TRBD1 as a possible D gene (6 bases). This CDR3 has 14 residues. The V end lost 2 bases, the J end lost 8 bases, and 14 bases lay between the germline ends. Germline V gives CDR1 SGHRS, CDR2 YFSETQ. The CDR3 DNA sequence: TGCGCCAGCAGCTTTGGTGGGGGCCAGGATGAGCAGTTCTTC. Encoded protein: CASSFGGGQDEQFF.

In the case of this clonotype: Compared with germline, one end of the junction differs, possibly owing to a read error. The J gene is TRBJ2-4, the V gene TRBV11-2; D gene unclear. This CDR3 has 13 residues. From germline, CDR1 is SGHAT and CDR2 FQNNGV. CDR3 bases: TGTGCCAGCAGCGTAGAAGAGGTTAACATTCAGTACTTC. It translates to CASSVEEVNIQYF.

This clonotype has only a few counts. The chain employs TRBV7-6 and TRBJ2-3; D is unclear. CDR3 length: 20 amino acids. Germline-derived CDR1 and CDR2 are SGHVS and FNYEAQ. Trimming took 4 bases from V and 1 from J, leaving 27 bases between them. The CDR3 region is CASSSTLPLSPTQRTDTQYF. CDR3 nucleotide sequence: TGTGCCAGCAGCTCAACACTCCCCCTTAGCCCGACGCAGCGCACAGATACGCAGTATTTT.

The chain recombines TRBV7-2 with TRBJ2-7; tentative D call: TRBD2 (7 bases). The CDR3 is 15 residues long. Germline V gene lookup returns CDR1 SGHTA and CDR2 FQGNSA. V lost 1 base to trimming and J lost 7 bases, with 17 bases between them. CDR3: CASSLDGGRYNEQYF. CDR3 coding DNA: TGTGCCAGCAGCTTAGACGGGGGGCGATACAATGAGCAGTACTTC.

Worth noting for this clonotype: Since no conserved phenylalanine or tryptophan closes the CDR3, a read error is the likely cause. This sequence joins TRBV7-9 and TRBJ2-1, with unresolved D. From germline, CDR1 is SEHNR and CDR2 FQNEAQ (reference sequence). The CDR3 is 12 amino acids. V was clipped by 5 bases and J by 5 bases, with 7 bases between them. In nucleotides, the CDR3 is TGTGCCAGCAGCCTAGTGCACAATGAGCAGTTCCTC. As protein: CASSLVHNEQFL.